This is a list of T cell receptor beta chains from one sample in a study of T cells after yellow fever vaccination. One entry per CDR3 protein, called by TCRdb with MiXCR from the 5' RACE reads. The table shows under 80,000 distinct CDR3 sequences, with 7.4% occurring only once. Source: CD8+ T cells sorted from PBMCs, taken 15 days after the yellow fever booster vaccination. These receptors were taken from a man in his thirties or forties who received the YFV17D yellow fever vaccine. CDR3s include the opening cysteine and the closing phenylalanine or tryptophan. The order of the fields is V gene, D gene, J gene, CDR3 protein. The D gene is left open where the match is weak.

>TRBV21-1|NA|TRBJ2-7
CASSKAEREDYIVCYEQYF
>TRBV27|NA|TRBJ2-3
CASSFTSGTDTQYF
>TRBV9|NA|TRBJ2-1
CASSYGGSGNEQFF
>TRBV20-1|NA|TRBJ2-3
CSASWLRADTQYF
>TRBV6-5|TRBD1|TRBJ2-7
CASSYGRGLYEQYF
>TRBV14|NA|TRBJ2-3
CASSQDSGAINTDTQYF
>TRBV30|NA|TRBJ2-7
CAWSVGAPYEQYF
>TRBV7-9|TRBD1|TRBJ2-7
CASQGARYEQYF
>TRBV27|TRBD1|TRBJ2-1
CASNPGGSYNEQFF
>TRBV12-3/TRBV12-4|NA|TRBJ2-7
CASSLALAGEQYF
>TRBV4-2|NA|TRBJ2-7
CASSQERGFYEQYF
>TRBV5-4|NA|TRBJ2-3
CASSFQGRTDTQYF
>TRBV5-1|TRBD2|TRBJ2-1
CASSLTSGSSYNEQFF
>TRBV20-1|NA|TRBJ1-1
CSATQPEAFF
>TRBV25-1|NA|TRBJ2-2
CASSWDTGELFF
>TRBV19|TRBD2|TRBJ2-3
CASSRTRGGPDTQYF
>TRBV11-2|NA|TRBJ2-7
CASSPDHYEQYF
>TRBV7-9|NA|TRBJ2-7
CASSQTGFHEQYF
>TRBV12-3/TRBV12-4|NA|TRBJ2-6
CASSGTTGANVLTF
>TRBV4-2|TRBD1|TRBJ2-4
CASSFSQGVLAKNIQYF
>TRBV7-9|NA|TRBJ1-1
CASSLVPSPSTEAFF
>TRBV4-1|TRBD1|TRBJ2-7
CASSQGGQGGSYEQYF
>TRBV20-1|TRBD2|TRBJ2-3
CSARGGGVLAGGRDTQYF
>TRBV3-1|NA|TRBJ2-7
CASSQEIRDRRSYEQYF
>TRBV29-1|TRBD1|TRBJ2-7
CSVEDGQGYEQYF
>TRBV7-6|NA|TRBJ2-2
CASSLGDYSPGELFF
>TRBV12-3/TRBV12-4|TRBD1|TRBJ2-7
CASSNRGTYEQYF
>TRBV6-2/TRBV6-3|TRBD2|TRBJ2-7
CAGGAGDRYEQYF
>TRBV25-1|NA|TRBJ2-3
CASSPRSPGDTQYF
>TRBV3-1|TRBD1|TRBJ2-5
CACRGQMGSQETQYF
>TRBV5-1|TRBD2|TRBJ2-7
CASRPLAESPLYSYEQYF
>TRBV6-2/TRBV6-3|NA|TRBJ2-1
CATRPWGISSYNEQFF
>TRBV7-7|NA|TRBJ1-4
CASSLGPAQNEKLFF
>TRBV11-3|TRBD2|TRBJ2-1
CASSSRGASGSPNEQFF
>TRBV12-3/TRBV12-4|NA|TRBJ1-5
CASSSTGSGPQHF
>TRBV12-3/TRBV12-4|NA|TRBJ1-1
CASLEGTMNTEAFF
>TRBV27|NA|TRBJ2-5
CASSLYTGTKETQYF
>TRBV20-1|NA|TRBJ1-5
CSAGEPQHF
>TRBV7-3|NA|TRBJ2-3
CASSLYGWSDTQYF
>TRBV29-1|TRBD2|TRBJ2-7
CSVLAGPGVYEQYF